Each of the 31 T cell receptor beta chains below was sequenced from the same sample in a study of shared clonotypes between healthy human individuals. Repertoires were generated with immunoSEQ multiplex PCR, while TCRdb's copy carries only in-frame clones and drops some. The data contain about 1.5 million clones, around 98% of them singletons. The specimen sequenced was naive CD4+ T cells sorted from blood. Subset here: CD45RA+ positively selected. The receptors come from a man aged 30 to 39 in good health.

This chain links TRBV25-1 with TRBJ1-2; D is unresolved. V was clipped by 5 bases and J by 8 bases, with 15 bases between them. The germline gives CDR1 MGHDK, CDR2 SYGVNS. The CDR3 runs to 13 residues. The CDR3 spells CASSTHGLVGYTF. The CDR3, as DNA: TGTGCCAGCAGTACCCATGGCCTCGTAGGCTACACCTTC.

This chain connects TRBV6-5 to TRBJ1-4, with 8 bases identical to TRBD1. The CDR3 spans 14 residues. Germline assignment: CDR1 MNHEY and CDR2 SVGAGI. Losses at the gene ends were 6 bases for V and 7 bases for J; bases not matched to a gene: 7. In DNA form, the CDR3 reads TGTGCCAGCAGGAGGACAGGGCAAGGTGAAAAACTGTTTTTT. Residues: CASRRTGQGEKLFF.

The chain joins TRBV7-6 to TRBJ2-2; 13 positions agree with TRBD2. Germline CDR1 and CDR2: SGHVS and FNYEAQ. The ends lost 6 bases at V and 6 bases at J; junction bases unmatched: 4. The CDR3 consists of 15 residues. CDR3 in amino acids: CASRPTSGRAGELFF. CDR3 DNA: TGTGCCAGCAGGCCCACTAGCGGGAGGGCCGGGGAGCTGTTTTTT.

The chain's CDR3 is CASSHTWTSGNHNEQFF. The CDR3 DNA is TGCGCCAGCAGCCATACTTGGACTAGCGGGAATCACAATGAGCAGTTCTTC. This chain joins TRBV4-1 and TRBJ2-1; TRBD2 aligns across 12 bases. There are 17 residues in the CDR3. V shed 3 bases, J shed 5 bases, and the junction held 8 bases outside the gene matches. Per the germline V gene, CDR1 is MGHRA and CDR2 is YSYEKL.

The chain links TRBV28 to TRBJ1-1, with D perhaps TRBD1 (5 bases). The CDR3 is 13 residues long. Trimming cost V 5 bases and J 11 bases, with 18 bases left between them. Germline V gene sequence: CDR1 MDHEN, CDR2 SYDVKM. In DNA form, the CDR3 reads TGTGCCAGCAGTCTCCTAGGGGCGACACGGGCTTTCTTT. Residues: CASSLLGATRAFF.

The V call is TRBV5-4, the J call TRBJ2-1, with TRBD2 matching 9 bases. CDR1 is SGHNT and CDR2 is YYREEE in the germline V gene (reference sequence). V lost 1 base to trimming and J lost 2 bases; unmatched junction nucleotides: 7. The CDR3 consists of 17 residues. DNA for the CDR3: TGTGCCAGCAGCTTGTCTGCGGGAGGGTTAACCTACAATGAGCAGTTCTTC. This translates into CASSLSAGGLTYNEQFF.

The V gene is TRBV28, the J gene TRBJ2-7; TRBD2 is a possible D gene (5 bases). Germline-derived CDR1 and CDR2 are MDHEN and SYDVKM. V lost 9 bases to trimming and J lost 2 bases, with 14 bases between them. The CDR3 contains 13 residues. CDR3 sequence reads: CASQTNPTYEQYF. As DNA, the CDR3 is TGTGCCAGTCAGACTAATCCGACCTACGAGCAGTACTTC.

The CDR3 DNA sequence: TGTGCCAGCAGTTCAACCCGGTGGGGTATGACAGATACGCAGTATTTT. Its protein product is CASSSTRWGMTDTQYF. The rearrangement uses TRBV7-9 and TRBJ2-3; no reliable D call. Per the germline V gene, CDR1 is SEHNR and CDR2 is FQNEAQ (reference sequence). This CDR3 region has 16 residues. V lost 6 bases to trimming and J lost 3 bases, with 19 bases between them.

This sequence joins TRBV4-3 and TRBJ2-5; a possible D gene is TRBD2 (5 bases). Germline V lookup: CDR1 LGHNA, CDR2 YSLEER. There are 13 residues in the CDR3. Between the trimmed V and J ends, which lost 4 bases and 2 bases, there was a span of 8 bases. CDR3 nucleotides: TGCGCCAGCAGCCTCCGGGGACAAGAGACCCAGTACTTC. It encodes CASSLRGQETQYF.

The chain has TRBV23-1 and TRBJ2-3, with TRBD2 matching 7 bases. TRBV23-1 is known as an ORF, though its function is uncertain. The CDR3 sequence is 19 residues long. The junction had 12 bases not matched to a gene; V was cut back by 0 bases and J by 0 bases. DNA for the CDR3: TGCGCCAGCAGTCAATCCGGAGCCGAGCGGGACGAAAGCACAGATACGCAGTATTTT. As protein: CASSQSGAERDESTDTQYF.

The chain uses TRBV18 and TRBJ1-4, with TRBD1 matching 8 bases. V lost 2 bases, J lost 4 bases, and 12 bases stayed unmatched. The length of the CDR3 is 18 residues. The germline gives CDR1 KGHSH, CDR2 LQKENI. CDR3 sequence: CASSPSGQAIGDNEKLFF. Written as DNA, the CDR3 is TGTGCCAGCTCACCATCGGGACAGGCCATAGGTGATAATGAAAAACTGTTTTTT.

The CDR3 DNA reads TGTGCCATCAGTGAGGGACTAGCGGTCCAAGAGACCCAGTACTTC. Amino acid sequence: CAISEGLAVQETQYF. The J gene is TRBJ2-5, the V gene TRBV10-3, with TRBD2 matching over 10 bases. Germline V lookup: CDR1 ENHRY, CDR2 SYGVKD. The V segment lost 2 bases and the J segment 1 base; nucleotides outside the gene matches: 1. The CDR3 consists of 15 residues.

This clone was seen only once. V gene TRBV5-1 combines with J gene TRBJ2-2; D call uncertain. Trimming cost V 1 base and J 6 bases, with 13 bases left between them. From germline, CDR1 is SGHRS and CDR2 YFSETQ. The CDR3 runs to 15 residues. In nucleotides, the CDR3 is TGCGCCAGCAGCTTGATCCCTGACCCGGCCGGGGAGCTGTTTTTT. It yields the protein CASSLIPDPAGELFF.

The chain carries TRBV6-5 and TRBJ2-6; D is ambiguous. CDR1 is MNHEY and CDR2 is SVGAGI in the germline V gene. V was pared by 9 bases and J by 0 bases, with 12 bases between. The CDR3 loop spans 15 amino acids. CDR3 DNA: TGTGCCAGTCGTTTGTTTGGCTCTGGGGCCAACGTCCTGACTTTC. Translation gives CASRLFGSGANVLTF.

The chain has TRBV4-2 and TRBJ2-1, with TRBD1 matching over 11 bases. The trim removed 3 bases at V and 12 bases at J, leaving 7 bases unmatched. The CDR3 runs to 14 residues. The V gene's germline CDR1 is LGHNA and CDR2 YNFKEQ. CDR3 sequence: CASSQERDRGMQFF. The CDR3 bases are TGTGCCAGCAGCCAGGAAAGGGACAGGGGGATGCAGTTCTTC.

Points on this clone: In the same sample, other DNA sequences code for this CDR3. This chain links TRBV4-3 with TRBJ1-5, with D possibly TRBD1 on 5 matching bases. Between the trimmed V and J ends, which lost 1 base and 2 bases, there was a span of 9 bases. The length of the CDR3 is 15 residues. Germline lookup yields CDR1 LGHNA and CDR2 YSLEER. CDR3 sequence (DNA): TGCGCCAGCAGCCAAGGGGGCCAAGGCAATCAGCCCCAGCATTTT. Protein sequence: CASSQGGQGNQPQHF.

V is TRBV28 and J is TRBJ2-7; weak D call: TRBD2 (5 bases). The CDR3 consists of 14 residues. Germline V gives CDR1 MDHEN, CDR2 SYDVKM. Trimming shortened V by 0 bases and J by 4 bases, and 10 bases separated the two germline ends. The CDR3 here is CASSLWGVGYEQYF. The CDR3 DNA follows: TGTGCCAGCAGTTTATGGGGAGTAGGGTACGAGCAGTACTTC.

The rearrangement links TRBV27 to TRBJ2-7; TRBD2 is a possible D gene (5 bases). V gave up 6 bases and J gave up 3 bases, with 12 bases separating them. There are 13 residues in the CDR3. Germline V gives CDR1 MNHEY, CDR2 SMNVEV (reference sequence). The CDR3, as DNA: TGTGCCAGCAGGTTGGTGGGAGACTACGAGCAGTACTTC. This translates into CASRLVGDYEQYF.

The chain couples TRBV4-1 to TRBJ2-3; unclear D gene. V shed 0 bases and J shed 6 bases, with 7 bases lying between them. The CDR3 covers 13 residues. Germline V gene data show CDR1 as MGHRA and CDR2 as YSYEKL. The CDR3 reads CASSQDFRDTQYF. The CDR3, as DNA: TGCGCCAGCAGCCAAGATTTCAGGGATACGCAGTATTTT.

The CDR3 DNA sequence: TGTGCCAGCAGCAAAGAGACGAGGGAGAAGACTGGGGCCAACGTCCTGACTTTC. It specifies CASSKETREKTGANVLTF. The rearrangement uses TRBV21-1 and TRBJ2-6; TRBD2, the table's D call, was not compared with the DNA. TRBV21-1 is marked as a pseudogene. The CDR3 extends over 18 amino acids.

The chain couples TRBV10-3 to TRBJ2-1; TRBD1 matches 7 bases. Germline V gene lookup returns CDR1 ENHRY and CDR2 SYGVKD. V dropped 3 bases and J dropped 2; count of bases not matched to a gene: 7. This CDR3 comprises 16 residues. In DNA, the CDR3 is TGTGCCATCAGTGACCTGGGACAGCTAACCTACAATGAGCAGTTCTTC. Its protein is CAISDLGQLTYNEQFF.

V is TRBV28 and J is TRBJ2-7; 9 positions agree with TRBD2. There are 20 residues in the CDR3. V trimming: 7 bases; J trimming: 3 bases; junction bases outside the gene matches: 25. Germline V gene lookup returns CDR1 MDHEN and CDR2 SYDVKM. CDR3 sequence: CASTPRGRKLAGGTYYEQYF. CDR3 coding DNA: TGTGCCAGCACCCCCCGCGGGCGAAAGCTGGCGGGAGGGACCTACTACGAGCAGTACTTC.

This chain joins TRBV9 and TRBJ2-4; 7 bases agree with TRBD1. Germline CDR1 SGDLS, CDR2 YYNGEE. V gave up 3 bases and J gave up 7 bases; unmatched junction bases: 7. The length of the CDR3 is 14 residues. CDR3 sequence reads: CASSATGIGNIQYF. CDR3 sequence (DNA): TGTGCCAGCAGCGCGACAGGGATAGGGAACATTCAGTACTTC.

This CDR3 reads CASSLVVGPGNYGYTF. CDR3 coding DNA: TGTGCCAGCAGCCTAGTCGTAGGGCCGGGGAACTATGGCTACACCTTC. The rearrangement uses TRBV7-2 and TRBJ1-2; no reliable D call. Trimming stripped 5 bases from V and 2 bases from J, with 18 bases between. This CDR3 region has 16 residues. CDR1 and CDR2 (germline): SGHTA, FQGNSA.

The V gene is TRBV2, the J gene TRBJ2-5; D assignment may be TRBD1 or TRBD2 (5 bases each). This CDR3 spans 16 amino acids. The V end was cut by 4 bases, the J end by 2 bases, with 17 bases between. Germline-derived CDR1 and CDR2 are SNHLY and FYNNEI. The CDR3 here is CASSAPFRGPQETQYF. CDR3 DNA sequence: TGTGCCAGCAGTGCCCCATTCCGGGGCCCGCAAGAGACCCAGTACTTC.

This chain links TRBV7-6 with TRBJ1-1; a possible D gene is TRBD1 (5 bases). CDR3 length equals 15 residues. The germline CDR1 and CDR2 sequences are SGHVS and FNYEAQ. Trimming cost V 0 bases and J 1 base, with 9 bases left between them. CDR3 sequence (DNA): TGTGCCAGCAGCTTAGCGGGACTTACGAACACTGAAGCTTTCTTT. Encoded protein: CASSLAGLTNTEAFF.

Concerning this clone itself: The identical CDR3 is also encoded by other nucleotide sequences in the sample. The rearrangement joins TRBV5-1 to TRBJ2-5; D gene unclear. Germline assignment: CDR1 SGHRS and CDR2 YFSETQ. The CDR3 is made up of 13 amino acids. V was cut by 0 bases and J by 4 bases, with 7 bases left in between. This CDR3 reads CASSLDSGETQYF. DNA for the CDR3: TGCGCCAGCAGCTTGGATTCCGGAGAGACCCAGTACTTC. The variable domain in full, with the rest retrieved from reference TRBV5-1 and TRBJ2-5, is KAGVTQTPRYLIKTRGQQVTLSCSPISGHRSVSWYQQTPGQGLQFLFEYFSETQRNKGNFPGRFSGRQFSNSRSEMNVSTLELGDSALYLCASSLDSGETQYFGPGTRLLVL.

The chain has TRBV7-7 and TRBJ2-1; TRBD2 matches 10 bases. In germline, CDR1 is SSHAT, CDR2 FNYEAQ (reference sequence). This CDR3 contains 14 residues. V lost 2 bases, J lost 6 bases, and 1 base stayed unmatched. CDR3 amino acids: CASSLLAGVNEQFF. CDR3 bases: TGTGCCAGCAGCTTACTAGCGGGAGTCAATGAGCAGTTCTTC.

The chain has TRBV2 and TRBJ2-2; D unresolved. This CDR3 is built from 14 residues. Trimming stripped 2 bases from V and 5 bases from J, with 9 bases between. Germline V lookup: CDR1 SNHLY, CDR2 FYNNEI. The CDR3 DNA reads TGTGCCAGCAGTGAACTCCTTTGGACCGGGGAGCTGTTTTTT. It specifies CASSELLWTGELFF. Supplemented by reference TRBV2 and TRBJ2-2, the full variable domain reads EPEVTQTPSHQVTQMGQEVILRCVPISNHLYFYWYRQILGQKVEFLVSFYNNEISEKSEIFDDQFSVERPDGSNFTLKIRSTKLEDSAMYFCASSELLWTGELFFGEGSRLTVL.

V is TRBV11-1 and J is TRBJ2-5; the D is unclear. The CDR3 length is 12 residues. The V end was cut by 5 bases, the J end by 5 bases, with 9 bases between. Looked up from germline, CDR1 is SGHAT and CDR2 is FQDESV (reference sequence). The CDR3 DNA reads TGTGCCAGCAGCGCGCTCGGGGAGACCCAGTACTTC. It is translated as CASSALGETQYF.

This chain joins TRBV11-3 and TRBJ1-1, with D possibly TRBD1 on 5 matching bases. Deletions cut 4 bases from V and 0 bases from J, with 9 bases between. Per the germline V gene, CDR1 is SGHNT and CDR2 is YENEEA. This CDR3 contains 14 residues. CDR3 sequence reads: CASSSGHMNTEAFF. DNA of the CDR3: TGTGCCAGCAGCTCAGGACATATGAACACTGAAGCTTTCTTT. Drawing the rest from reference TRBV11-3 and TRBJ1-1, the complete variable domain is EAGVVQSPRYKIIEKKQPVAFWCNPISGHNTLYWYLQNLGQGPELLIRYENEEAVDDSQLPKDRFSAERLKGVDSTLKIQPAELGDSAVYLCASSSGHMNTEAFFGQGTRLTVV.